This T cell receptor beta chain was identified during a study of OX40 agonist ivuxolimab in advanced cancers. For the wider study: Ivuxolimab was an agonistic, fully human IgG2 monoclonal antibody directed against OX40 (CD134), a costimulatory receptor. Intravenous ivuxolimab was administered to patients every 2 weeks at six dose levels: 0.01, 0.1, 0.3, 1.5, 3 and 10 mg/kg. Of the roughly 51 patients in dose escalation, about 20 had hepatocellular carcinoma, some 15 had melanoma, 9 had renal cell carcinoma and 9 had head and neck cancer. In the dose-escalation cohort, 70% to 85% of patients were male, and the mean age was approximately 60 years with a range of roughly 20 to 80. Prior anti-PD-1, anti-PD-L1 or anti-CTLA-4 therapy was permitted, and approximately 40% of dose-escalation patients had received checkpoint inhibitors. Three dose-escalation patients achieved partial responses, one with hepatocellular carcinoma and two with cutaneous melanoma. Peripheral TCRbeta sequencing aimed to test whether ivuxolimab altered TCR sequence diversity and caused clonal T-cell expansion. The paper covers the monotherapy dose-escalation part of the phase I ivuxolimab trial, which included N of about 51 patients.

As concerns this clone: The clone's antigen remains unknown. Per-base qualities were not stored, and no clone one base away is much larger.

General findings and caveats noted by the study authors: After ivuxolimab, CD8+ T cells had more expanded clones than CD4+ T cells on average. In partial responders in the 0.1-3.0 mg/kg groups, normalized peripheral clonal expansion was found to be among the lowest, especially among CD8+ T cells. The antigen specificity of the clonally expanded peripheral T cells was not determined. Low levels of normalized T-cell clonal expansion were also shown by some nonresponding patients. At doses of 0.1 to 3.0 mg/kg, clonal expansion of both CD4+ and CD8+ T cells in blood was seen between baseline and week 6.

The trial excluded patients who had a history of autoimmune disease or who were on systemic immunosuppression. Peripheral blood for TCR sequencing was collected from all dose cohorts at baseline, on cycle 4 day 1, and on cycle 7 day 1. The samples were taken from a phase I, first-in-human, multicenter, open-label dose-escalation trial of ivuxolimab. Adults with locally advanced or metastatic head and neck squamous cell, hepatocellular, melanoma or renal cell carcinoma were enrolled in the trial. CD4+ and CD8+ T cells were sorted separately from peripheral blood before TCR sequencing. Genomic DNA was extracted from sorted cells for sequencing of the TCRbeta CDR3 region. The immunoSEQ Assay was used to sequence the TCRbeta CDR3 regions. What TCRdb holds here is the immuneACCESS table cut down to in-frame rearrangements. Part of the clones is not present; checked against another copy, under half of the missing clones reflect an unresolved V gene, and the others are unexplained. The sample table shows tens of thousands of clones, and approximately 86% are seen once. 0.85% to 1% of the sample is taken by the ten largest.

The V and J ends are trimmed by 1 base and 5 bases, leaving 11 bases between them. The CDR3 covers 14 residues, taking in both the cysteine and the phenylalanine. The read is trimmed to its CDR3 DNA, 42 bases read in frame from base 1. CDR1 and CDR2 are drawn from the germline V gene: LGHNA, YNFKEQ. The V and J genes are TRBV4-2 and TRBJ2-5; TRBD1 could be the D gene, as 6 bases match. This clonotype was sampled from an adult with an advanced solid tumor such as melanoma, head and neck, liver or kidney cancer. Sequencing used CD4+ or CD8+ T cells sorted from blood, obtained in a trial of the OX40 agonist ivuxolimab. In nucleotides, the sequence is TGTGCCAGCAGCCAAGCAGGGGTGGGGGAGACCCAGTACTTC. Its coded protein is CASSQAGVGETQYF.